This paragraph covers one T cell receptor (beta chain) sequence. Trimming shortened V by 5 bases and J by 7 bases, and 15 bases separated the two germline ends. Per germline, CDR1 SGHTA and CDR2 FQGTGA. This CDR3 has 13 residues. In the authors' methods: Estimates of nucleated cell counts were drawn from the amplification of reference gene primers. The assay was immunoSEQ multiplex PCR, and TCRdb's table has in-frame clones only and misses some. The V and J calls and clone size come from that table; D and trimming were worked out from the DNA. The sample has around 200,000 clones, around 80% seen once. This specimen belongs to a study of blood T cell repertoires in COVID-19. Study background: T cells, B-cell-depleted T cells, or PBMCs supplied cDNA or gDNA.

Seattle patients were enrolled during active infection and followed longitudinally. The chain links TRBV7-3 to TRBJ2-7, with D maybe TRBD2 (5 bases). The material sequenced was peripheral blood. The TCR sequence derives from a middle-aged woman with COVID-19, enrolled during active disease. CDR3 DNA: TGTGCCAGCAGCCCTCCCGGGGTTGGGGAGCAGTACTTC. Translated: CASSPPGVGEQYF.